A selection of T cell receptor beta chains follows, all from one sample in a study of identical twins. TCRdb re-called the 5' RACE reads through MiXCR, storing one row per CDR3 protein. The sample consists of a few hundred thousand distinct CDR3 sequences, 15% to 20% of them appearing once. The sample comprised naive T cells sorted from blood. These TCRs come from a man between 45 and 60 years old in good health. The CDR3 runs from the conserved cysteine through the conserved F or W. D genes are given only for firm matches. Size is omitted from some rows. Given values are once, few, many or a class for expanded clones.

CDR3: CASRRGLGTQYF
DNA: TGTGCCAGTCGCAGGGGGCTCGGTACGCAGTATTTT
J: TRBJ2-3
D: TRBD1
size: few
V: TRBV12-3/TRBV12-4

CDR3: CASSQVFAVTGKSSYEQYF
DNA: TGCGCCAGCAGCCAAGTATTCGCGGTGACCGGTAAGAGCTCCTACGAGCAGTACTTC
J: TRBJ2-7
D: NA
size: many
V: TRBV4-3

CDR3: CASSRDPTGGETQYF
DNA: TGTGCCAGCAGCCGCGATCCGACAGGGGGGGAGACCCAGTACTTC
J: TRBJ2-5
D: TRBD1
size: few
V: TRBV5-4

CDR3: CSVERSAAVNTEAFF
DNA: TGCAGCGTTGAAAGAAGTGCAGCAGTGAACACTGAAGCTTTCTTT
J: TRBJ1-1
D: NA
size: NA
V: TRBV29-1

CDR3: CASSLDGGLAGNTIYF
DNA: TGCGCCAGCAGCTTGGACGGAGGGCTAGCTGGAAACACCATATATTTT
J: TRBJ1-3
D: NA
size: few
V: TRBV5-1

CDR3: CASSQDTRNTIYF
DNA: TGCGCCAGCAGCCAAGATACGAGAAACACCATATATTTT
J: TRBJ1-3
D: NA
size: NA
V: TRBV4-1

CDR3: CSAVGPTDTQYF
DNA: TGCAGCGCAGTCGGGCCTACAGATACGCAGTATTTT
J: TRBJ2-3
D: NA
size: NA
V: TRBV29-1

CDR3: CASSLGLAGAGELFF
DNA: TGTGCCAGCAGTTTAGGACTAGCTGGGGCCGGGGAGCTGTTTTTT
J: TRBJ2-2
D: TRBD2
size: many
V: TRBV12-3/TRBV12-4

CDR3: CSASNPQTNTGELFF
DNA: TGCAGTGCTTCCAATCCGCAGACGAACACCGGGGAGCTGTTTTTT
J: TRBJ2-2
D: NA
size: many
V: TRBV20-1

CDR3: CASSQEPVDRDKLFF
DNA: TGCGCCAGCAGCCAAGAACCAGTCGACAGGGATAAACTGTTTTTT
J: TRBJ1-4
D: TRBD1
size: many
V: TRBV4-3

CDR3: CASRAGDYEQYF
DNA: TGTGCCAGCAGAGCAGGGGACTACGAGCAGTACTTC
J: TRBJ2-7
D: NA
size: few
V: TRBV6-5